The 12 T cell receptor beta chains reported below all come from one sample, sequenced in a study of CD8+CD57+ T cells in acquired aplastic anemia. Using genomic DNA as the template, TCR beta VDJ and CDR3 profiling was carried out. One entry per CDR3 protein, called by TCRdb with MiXCR from the reads. The sample records about 270,000 distinct CDR3 sequences, less than 85% being singletons. Patients who underwent sequencing had shown CD8+CD57+ cell expansion by flow cytometry. Sequencing was done on a sample of sorted CD4+, CD8+, or CD8+CD57+ T cells (not recorded which) from PBMCs. Receptor source: a human donor with aplastic anemia.

The chain is built from TRBV2 and TRBJ2-3; TRBD2 matches at 10 bases. CDR1 is SNHLY and CDR2 is FYNNEI in the germline V gene. V gave up 6 bases and J gave up 3 bases; unmatched junction bases: 9. The CDR3 extends over 16 amino acids. CDR3 nucleotide sequence: TGTGCCAGCAGGGGAGGGACTAGCGAGTCGACAGATACGCAGTATTTT. Encoded protein: CASRGGTSESTDTQYF.

Concerning this clonotype: Because it lacks the conserved phenylalanine or tryptophan at the end, this CDR3 is likely a read error. No DNA is shown, since the ends of the CDR3 on it are uncertain; the CDR3 is the one TCRdb lists. The V gene is TRBV12-3 or TRBV12-4, the J gene TRBJ2-3; the listed D gene, TRBD1, was not tested against the DNA. The length of the CDR3 is 13 amino acids, counting both ends. CDR3: CASSDGGTNPLAT.

Worth noting for this clonotype: The junction departs from the called germline gene at one end, perhaps through a read error. The chain uses TRBV7-9 and TRBJ2-3, with D possibly TRBD2 on 6 matching bases. This CDR3 region has 14 residues. Germline V gives CDR1 SEHNR, CDR2 FQNEAQ (reference sequence). Here the CDR3 reads CASSLAGGYGTKYF. The CDR3 DNA follows: TGTGCCAGCAGCTTAGCGGGAGGTTACGGTACGAAGTATTTT.

This clonotype was recorded a few times. The V call is TRBV9, the J call TRBJ2-3; D gene uncertain. Trimming removed 4 bases at V and 4 bases at J, with 7 bases between. Germline CDR1 is SGDLS and CDR2 is YYNGEE. The CDR3 loop spans 12 amino acids. The CDR3 is CASSLWADTQYF. The CDR3 DNA is TGTGCCAGCAGCTTATGGGCAGATACGCAGTATTTT.

The chain has TRBV7-2 and TRBJ2-3; TRBD1 agrees at 7 bases. Germline CDR1 SGHTA, CDR2 FQGNSA. The junction had 0 bases not matched to a gene; V was cut back by 5 bases and J by 1 base. CDR3 length: 13 residues. CDR3 sequence: CASSQGGTDTQYF. The CDR3 DNA follows: TGTGCCAGCAGCCAGGGGGGCACAGATACGCAGTATTTT.

Note on this clonotype: The limits of the CDR3 on the DNA are not certain, so only TCRdb's listed CDR3 is given. This rearrangement joins TRBV7-9 to TRBJ1-2; the table's D call, TRBD1, was not checked against the DNA. Germline loops: CDR1 SEHNR, CDR2 FQNEAQ (reference sequence). The CDR3 spans 15 residues, counting both ends. The CDR3 here is CAGQGARGAQYFGAF.

The CDR3: CATSRAAGLCNEQYF. CDR3 bases: TGTGCCACCAGCAGAGCTGCCGGCCTCTGCAACGAGCAGTACTTC. The chain carries TRBV15 and TRBJ2-1, with D uncertain. The J call may be wrong; the DNA end is better matched by TRBJ2-7. This CDR3 comprises 15 residues. Germline-derived CDR1 and CDR2 are LNHNV and YYDKDF (reference sequence).

V and J are TRBV7-9 and TRBJ1-2; D gene uncertain. Germline loops: CDR1 SEHNR, CDR2 FQNEAQ (reference sequence). V lost 3 bases and J lost 11, with 25 bases in between. The CDR3 runs to 16 residues. The chain's CDR3 is CASSLFENTEAFFYTF. The CDR3 region has the DNA TGTGCCAGCAGCTTGTTTGAGAACACTGAAGCTTTCTTTTACACCTTC.

A word on this clonotype: Sequence at one end of the junction differs from germline and may be a read error. The chain uses TRBV7-8 and TRBJ2-1; 10 bases are a match to TRBD2. Germline V gives CDR1 SGHVS, CDR2 FQNEAQ. CDR3 length: 14 residues. Here the CDR3 DNA reads TGTGCCAGCAGCCTAGCGGGAGCTCCGGATGAGCAGTTCTTC. Encoded protein: CASSLAGAPDEQFF.

The chain joins TRBV5-5 to TRBJ1-1; D uncertain. This CDR3 region has 14 residues. V lost 4 bases and J lost 1, with 11 bases in between. Per germline, CDR1 SGHKS and CDR2 YYEKEE (reference sequence). CDR3 loop: CASSVGPENTEAFF. The CDR3 DNA sequence: TGTGCCAGCAGCGTAGGCCCGGAGAACACTGAAGCTTTCTTT.

In the case of this clonotype: Because it lacks the conserved phenylalanine or tryptophan at the end, this CDR3 is likely a read error. V gene TRBV15 combines with J gene TRBJ2-6, with D possibly being TRBD2 (6 bases). Germline-derived CDR1 and CDR2 are LNHNV and YYDKDF (reference sequence). This CDR3 has 17 residues. V was pared by 5 bases and J by 14 bases, with 28 bases between. The CDR3 DNA follows: TGTGCCACCAGCCTCGGGAGCGTACCCTATGGGCAGAACTTCCTGACTGTC. Protein product: CATSLGSVPYGQNFLTV.

To note about this clonotype: The conserved phenylalanine or tryptophan normally closing the CDR3 is absent here, so this likely arose from a read error. The DNA is omitted, as the CDR3 cannot be located on it reliably, and the CDR3 follows TCRdb's listing. The chain uses TRBV7-8 and TRBJ2-3. The CDR3 length is 13 residues, termini included. The V gene's germline CDR1 is SGHVS and CDR2 FQNEAQ. CDR3 sequence reads: CASSFAGGAATQY.